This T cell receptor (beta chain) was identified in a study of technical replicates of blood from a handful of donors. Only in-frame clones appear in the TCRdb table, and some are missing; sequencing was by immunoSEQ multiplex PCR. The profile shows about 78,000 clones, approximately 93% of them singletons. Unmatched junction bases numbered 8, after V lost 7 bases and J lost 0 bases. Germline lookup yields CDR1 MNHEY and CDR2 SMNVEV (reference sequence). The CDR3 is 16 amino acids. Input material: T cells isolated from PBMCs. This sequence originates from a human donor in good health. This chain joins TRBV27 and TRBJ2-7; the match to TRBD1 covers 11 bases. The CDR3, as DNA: TGTGCCAGCACGGGACAGGGGGGAAAATTCTCCTACGAGCAGTACTTC. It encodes CASTGQGGKFSYEQYF.